These 7 T cell receptor beta chains share one sample of origin, sequenced in a study of shared clonotypes between healthy human individuals. The method was immunoSEQ multiplex PCR; TCRdb's version includes in-frame clones alone and lacks a portion of them. This sample yields roughly 1 million clones, of which 65% to 75% are seen a single time; roughly 1.5% belongs to the top ten. The sample was memory CD4+ T cells sorted from blood. Subset indicated: CD45RA-negative fraction. The receptors originated from a man aged 18 to 35 in good health.

This clone was recorded only once. The chain recombines TRBV7-2 with TRBJ2-1; TRBD2 agrees at 8 bases. V gave up 5 bases and J gave up 5 bases; unmatched junction bases: 11. Germline V gene lookup returns CDR1 SGHTA and CDR2 FQGNSA. The CDR3 runs to 16 residues. DNA of the CDR3: TGTGCCAGCAGCCGCCAGCCACTAGCGGTTAACAATGAGCAGTTCTTC. Its translation is CASSRQPLAVNNEQFF.

CDR3: CASSFRDRGLLDYGYTF. CDR3 sequence (DNA): TGCGCCAGCAGCTTCCGGGACAGGGGGCTCCTTGACTATGGCTACACCTTC. V is TRBV4-1 and J is TRBJ1-2, with 12 bases that match TRBD1. Germline CDR1 and CDR2: MGHRA and YSYEKL. The CDR3 is 17 amino acids. Unmatched junction bases numbered 10, after V lost 5 bases and J lost 3 bases.

The J gene is TRBJ2-6, the V gene TRBV18; TRBD1 agrees at 10 bases. The CDR3 has 18 amino acids. Germline V gene lookup returns CDR1 KGHSH and CDR2 LQKENI. The V gene end was trimmed by 3 bases and the J gene end by 0 bases; junction bases not matched to a gene: 5. The CDR3, as DNA: TGTGCCAGCTCACCCACCGGGACAGGGGTCTCTGGGGCCAACGTCCTGACTTTC. Its translation is CASSPTGTGVSGANVLTF.

This rearrangement joins TRBV5-7 to TRBJ1-6, with 7 bases identical to TRBD1. TRBV5-7 belongs to the ORF category, with a function that is uncertain. V shed 4 bases, J shed 2 bases, and the junction held 9 bases outside the gene matches. This CDR3 has 17 residues. In DNA, the CDR3 is TGTGCCAGCAGCCTAAGGGACAGTCACCCCTATAATTCACCCCTCCACTTT. The encoded protein is CASSLRDSHPYNSPLHF.

This clone has more than one count but fewer than ten. The chain links TRBV6-1 to TRBJ2-7; no reliable D call. Trimming took off 2 bases at V and 2 bases at J, with 7 bases between the two ends. Looked up from germline, CDR1 is MNHNS and CDR2 is SASEGT. The CDR3 extends over 13 amino acids. The CDR3 here is CASSEMNPYEQYF. The CDR3 DNA is TGTGCCAGCAGTGAAATGAACCCCTACGAGCAGTACTTC.

The DNA of the CDR3 is TGCAGTGCTAGGTCCGGTGGGATACAGTATTTT. Translation: CSARSGGIQYF. The chain couples TRBV20-1 to TRBJ2-3; D gene uncertain. Looked up from germline, CDR1 is DFQATT and CDR2 is SNEGSKA (reference sequence). Trimming left V 3 bases short and J 12 bases short, with 13 bases between. This CDR3 spans 11 amino acids.

CDR3 DNA sequence: TGTGCCAGCAGCTTAGCGTTGGCAGATCATGGCTACACCTTC. Its protein product is CASSLALADHGYTF. The genes are TRBV7-8 and TRBJ1-2; D not resolved. This CDR3 region has 14 residues. In germline, CDR1 is SGHVS, CDR2 FQNEAQ. Trimming left V 0 bases short and J 6 bases short, with 11 bases between.